This T cell receptor beta chain stems from a study of cytomegalovirus exposure and HLA in healthy donors (dated by TCRdb to between 2016 and 2019). For context, the study as a whole: According to a later analysis, one platform produced both the 110 or so validation repertoires and the 620 or so repertoires of the first cohort. The study aimed to test whether signatures of past pathogen exposure could be identified by cataloging public T cell receptors. A separate validation cohort of 100 to 150 different subjects was used in addition to the roughly 720-subject first cohort. To predict cytomegalovirus infection status, the study brought together high-throughput TCR immunosequencing, statistical association of individual TCRs with disease status, and machine learning.

Its CDR3 holds 14 amino acids, cysteine through phenylalanine. The kept DNA is CDR3 alone, 42 bases in frame from the first base. The germline V gene supplies CDR1 SGDLS and CDR2 YYNGEE. Trimming accounts for 2 bases at V and 4 bases at J, while the number of junction bases matched to no gene is 5. Comment on this clone: Its binding antigen is unknown. Per-nucleotide qualities are absent, and no much larger clonotype sits a single base away.

The library was built by means of the immunoSEQ multiplex PCR assay. Turning to the authors' computational methods: To diagnose cytomegalovirus status from the catalog of TCR beta chain sequences, a statistical classification framework was built. TCRdb retrieved this table from immuneACCESS and kept in-frame rearrangements only. Not all clones are present; in checked studies, unresolved V genes account for under half, and no reason is known for the remainder. The DNA gave D and trimming, while V, J and clone size come from that table. This sample lists tens of thousands of clones; approximately 90% were detected once. 0.95% to 1.3% of the sample comes from the top ten. The investigation overall reported the following: Subsequent analysis determined that TCRs grouped into clusters in the first cohort also showed a tendency toward co-occurrence across the 120 or so validation repertoires, and 94% of cluster scores exceeded 0. The authors suggested that the approach could potentially be extended to other disease states and immunological phenotypes. A total of fewer than 200 TCR beta chains were listed by the study as associated with cytomegalovirus. The classifier was reported to diagnose cytomegalovirus status with high specificity and sensitivity in both the original cohort and the validation cohort. A few of the identified cytomegalovirus-associated TCR beta chains were confirmed in vitro to be specific for cytomegalovirus antigens. While some public TCRs were present in many individuals, most TCR sequences turned up only very rarely across donors. The validation cohort had no HLA typing available for a later analysis, so co-occurrence within that cohort was assessed over all 120 or so repertoires.

The donors were included in the validation cohort of some 110 subjects, a group kept apart from the roughly 700-subject first cohort. The rearranged chain carries TRBV9 and TRBJ2-7, and 8 junctional nucleotides match TRBD1. The specimen sequenced was PBMCs. This receptor was identified in a man younger than 35 in good health and CMV-seronegative. This receptor has the CDR3 CASSVGTGHYEQYF. The bases are TGTGCCAGCAGCGTCGGGACAGGCCATTACGAGCAGTACTTC.